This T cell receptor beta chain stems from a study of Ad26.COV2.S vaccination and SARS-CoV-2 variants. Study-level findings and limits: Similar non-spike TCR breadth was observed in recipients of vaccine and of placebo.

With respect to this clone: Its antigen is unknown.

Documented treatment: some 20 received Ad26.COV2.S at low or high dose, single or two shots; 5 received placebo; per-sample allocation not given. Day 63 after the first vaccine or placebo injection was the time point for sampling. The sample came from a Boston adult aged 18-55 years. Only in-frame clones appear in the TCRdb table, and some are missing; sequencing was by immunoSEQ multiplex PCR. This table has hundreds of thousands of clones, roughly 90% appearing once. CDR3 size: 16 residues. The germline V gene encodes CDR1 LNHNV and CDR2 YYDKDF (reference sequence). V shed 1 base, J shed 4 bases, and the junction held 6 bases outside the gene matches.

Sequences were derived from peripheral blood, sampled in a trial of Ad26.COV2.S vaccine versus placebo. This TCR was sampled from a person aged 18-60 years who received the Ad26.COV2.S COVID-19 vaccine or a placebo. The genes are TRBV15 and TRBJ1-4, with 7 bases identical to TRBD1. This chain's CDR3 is CATSRVRDRVNEKLFF. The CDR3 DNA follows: TGTGCCACCAGCAGAGTACGAGACAGGGTTAATGAAAAACTGTTTTTT.